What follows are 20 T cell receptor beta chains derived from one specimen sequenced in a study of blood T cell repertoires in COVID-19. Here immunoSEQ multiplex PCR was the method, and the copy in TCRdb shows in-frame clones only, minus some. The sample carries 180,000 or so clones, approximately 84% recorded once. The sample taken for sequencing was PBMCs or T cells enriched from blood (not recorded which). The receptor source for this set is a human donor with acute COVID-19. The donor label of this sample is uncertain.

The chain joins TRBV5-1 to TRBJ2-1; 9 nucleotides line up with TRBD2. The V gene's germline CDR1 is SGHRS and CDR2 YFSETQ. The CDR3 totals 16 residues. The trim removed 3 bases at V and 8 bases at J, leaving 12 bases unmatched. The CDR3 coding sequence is TGCGCCAGCAGCTGGGGGAGCGGGGGGAACCCAGATGAGCAGTTCTTC. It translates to CASSWGSGGNPDEQFF. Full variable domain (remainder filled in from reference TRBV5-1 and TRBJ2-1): KAGVTQTPRYLIKTRGQQVTLSCSPISGHRSVSWYQQTPGQGLQFLFEYFSETQRNKGNFPGRFSGRQFSNSRSEMNVSTLELGDSALYLCASSWGSGGNPDEQFFGPGTRLTVL.

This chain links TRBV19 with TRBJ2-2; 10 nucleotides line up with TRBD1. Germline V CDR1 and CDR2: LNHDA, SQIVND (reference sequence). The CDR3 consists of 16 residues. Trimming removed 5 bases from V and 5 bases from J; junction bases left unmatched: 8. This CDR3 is CASSAIRDRGTGELFF. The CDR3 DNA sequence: TGTGCCAGTAGTGCGATCCGGGACAGGGGAACCGGGGAGCTGTTTTTT.

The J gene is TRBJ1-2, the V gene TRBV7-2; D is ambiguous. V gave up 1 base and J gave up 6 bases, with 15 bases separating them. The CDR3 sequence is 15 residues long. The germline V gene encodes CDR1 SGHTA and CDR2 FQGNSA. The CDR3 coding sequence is TGTGCCAGCAGCTTAGTGGGAGCAGGCCCGAATGGCTACACCTTC. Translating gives CASSLVGAGPNGYTF.

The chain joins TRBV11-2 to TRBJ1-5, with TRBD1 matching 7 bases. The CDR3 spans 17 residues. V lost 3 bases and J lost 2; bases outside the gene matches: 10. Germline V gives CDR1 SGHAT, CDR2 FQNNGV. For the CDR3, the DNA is TGTGCCAGCAGCTTGGAGAAGGGGGCCGTCGGCAATCAGCCCCAGCATTTT. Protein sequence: CASSLEKGAVGNQPQHF.

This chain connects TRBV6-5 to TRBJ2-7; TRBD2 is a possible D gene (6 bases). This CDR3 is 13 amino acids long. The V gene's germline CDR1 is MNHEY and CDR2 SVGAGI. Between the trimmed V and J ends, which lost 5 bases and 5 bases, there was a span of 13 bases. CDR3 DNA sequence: TGTGCCAGCAGTATTCCGGGAGCCGACGAGCAGTACTTC. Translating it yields CASSIPGADEQYF.

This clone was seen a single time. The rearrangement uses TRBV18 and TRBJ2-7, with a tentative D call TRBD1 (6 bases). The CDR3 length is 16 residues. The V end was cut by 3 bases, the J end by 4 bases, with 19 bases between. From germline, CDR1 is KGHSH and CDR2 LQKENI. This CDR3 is CASSPLAPQGRYEQYF. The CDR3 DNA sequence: TGTGCCAGCTCACCCCTGGCCCCGCAGGGGCGTTACGAGCAGTACTTC.

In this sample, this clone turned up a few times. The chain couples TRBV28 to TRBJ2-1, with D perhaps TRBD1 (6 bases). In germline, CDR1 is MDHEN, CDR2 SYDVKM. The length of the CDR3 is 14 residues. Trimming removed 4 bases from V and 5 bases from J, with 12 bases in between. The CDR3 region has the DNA TGTGCCAGCAGTTCCGGACAGACTAACAATGAGCAGTTCTTC. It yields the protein CASSSGQTNNEQFF.

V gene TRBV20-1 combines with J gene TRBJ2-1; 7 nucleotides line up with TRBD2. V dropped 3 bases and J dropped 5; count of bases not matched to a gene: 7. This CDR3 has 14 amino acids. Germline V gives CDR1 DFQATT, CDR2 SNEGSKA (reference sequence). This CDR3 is CSASRSGAHNEQFF. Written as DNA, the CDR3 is TGCAGTGCTAGTCGCAGCGGGGCCCACAATGAGCAGTTCTTC.

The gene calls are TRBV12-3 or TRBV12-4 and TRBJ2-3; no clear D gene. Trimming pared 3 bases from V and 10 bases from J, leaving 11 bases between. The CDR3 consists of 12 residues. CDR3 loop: CASSFLIGSQYF. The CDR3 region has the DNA TGTGCCAGCAGTTTTTTGATCGGGTCGCAGTATTTT.

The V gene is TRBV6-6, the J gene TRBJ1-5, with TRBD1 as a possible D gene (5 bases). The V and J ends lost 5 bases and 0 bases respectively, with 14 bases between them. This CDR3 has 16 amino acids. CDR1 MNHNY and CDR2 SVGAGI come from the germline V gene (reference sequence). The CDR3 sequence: CASSTDQGYSNQPQHF. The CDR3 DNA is TGTGCCAGCAGTACGGACCAGGGATATAGCAATCAGCCCCAGCATTTT.

The DNA of the CDR3 is TGTGCCAGCAGCCTACTCCGGGACAGCTATGGCTACACCTTC. Protein: CASSLLRDSYGYTF. This rearrangement joins TRBV7-2 to TRBJ1-2, with 7 nucleotides matching TRBD1. In germline, CDR1 is SGHTA, CDR2 FQGNSA. V shed 5 bases and J 4 bases; nucleotides not matched to a gene: 7. The CDR3 contains 14 residues.

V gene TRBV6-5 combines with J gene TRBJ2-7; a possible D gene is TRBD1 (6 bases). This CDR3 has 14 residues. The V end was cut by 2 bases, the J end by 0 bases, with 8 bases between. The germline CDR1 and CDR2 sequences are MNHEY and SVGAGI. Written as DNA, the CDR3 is TGTGCCAGCAGTTACGGACAGTTCTCCTACGAGCAGTACTTC. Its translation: CASSYGQFSYEQYF.

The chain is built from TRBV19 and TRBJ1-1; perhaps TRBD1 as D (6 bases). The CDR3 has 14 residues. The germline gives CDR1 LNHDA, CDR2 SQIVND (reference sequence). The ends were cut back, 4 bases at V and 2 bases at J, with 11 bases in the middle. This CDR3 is CASSTGASNTEAFF. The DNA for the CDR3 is TGTGCCAGTAGTACAGGGGCATCTAACACTGAAGCTTTCTTT.

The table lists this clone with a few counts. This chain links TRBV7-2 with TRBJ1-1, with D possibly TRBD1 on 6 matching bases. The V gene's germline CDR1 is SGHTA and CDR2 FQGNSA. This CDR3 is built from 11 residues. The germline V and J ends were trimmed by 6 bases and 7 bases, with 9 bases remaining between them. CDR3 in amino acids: CASRHRDEAFF. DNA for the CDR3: TGTGCCAGCAGGCACAGGGATGAAGCTTTCTTT.

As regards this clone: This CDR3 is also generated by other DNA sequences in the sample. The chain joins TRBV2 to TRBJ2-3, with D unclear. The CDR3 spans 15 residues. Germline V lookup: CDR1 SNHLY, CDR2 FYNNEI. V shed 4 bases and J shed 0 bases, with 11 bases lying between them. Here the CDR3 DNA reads TGTGCCAGCAGTGTCCGTGATACTAGCACAGATACGCAGTATTTT. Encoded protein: CASSVRDTSTDTQYF.

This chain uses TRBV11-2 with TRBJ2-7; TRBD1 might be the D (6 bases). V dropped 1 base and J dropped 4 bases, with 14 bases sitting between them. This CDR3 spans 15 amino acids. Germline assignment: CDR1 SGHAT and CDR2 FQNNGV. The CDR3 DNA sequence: TGTGCCAGCAGCTTAGTCAGGGGAAGATCGTACGAGCAGTACTTC. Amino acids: CASSLVRGRSYEQYF.

As DNA, the CDR3 is TGTGCCAGCAGCACAGGGGACTACGAGCAGTACTTC. It yields the protein CASSTGDYEQYF. The chain couples TRBV5-6 to TRBJ2-7, with 7 bases that match TRBD1. Losses at the gene ends were 4 bases for V and 3 bases for J; bases not matched to a gene: 1. Germline CDR1 and CDR2: SGHDT and YYEEEE. This CDR3 has 12 amino acids.

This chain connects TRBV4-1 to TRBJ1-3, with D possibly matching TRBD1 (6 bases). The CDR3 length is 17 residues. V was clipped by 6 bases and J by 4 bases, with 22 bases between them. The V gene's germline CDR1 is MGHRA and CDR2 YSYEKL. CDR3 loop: CASSLGGAQTGGNTIYF. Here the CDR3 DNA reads TGCGCCAGCAGTTTAGGGGGGGCCCAGACCGGAGGAAACACCATATATTTT.

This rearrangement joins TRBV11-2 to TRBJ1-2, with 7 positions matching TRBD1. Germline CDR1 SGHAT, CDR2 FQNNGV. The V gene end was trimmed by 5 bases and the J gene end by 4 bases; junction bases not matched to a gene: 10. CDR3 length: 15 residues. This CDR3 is CASSVVRGFSYGYTF. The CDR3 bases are TGTGCCAGCAGCGTAGTCAGGGGGTTTTCCTATGGCTACACCTTC.

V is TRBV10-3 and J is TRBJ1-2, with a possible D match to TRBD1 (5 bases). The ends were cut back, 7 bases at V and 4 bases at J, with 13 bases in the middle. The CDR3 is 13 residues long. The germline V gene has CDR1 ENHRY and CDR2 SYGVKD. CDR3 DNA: TGTGCCATCAAGAGGGAGGGACCCTATGGCTACACCTTC. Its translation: CAIKREGPYGYTF.